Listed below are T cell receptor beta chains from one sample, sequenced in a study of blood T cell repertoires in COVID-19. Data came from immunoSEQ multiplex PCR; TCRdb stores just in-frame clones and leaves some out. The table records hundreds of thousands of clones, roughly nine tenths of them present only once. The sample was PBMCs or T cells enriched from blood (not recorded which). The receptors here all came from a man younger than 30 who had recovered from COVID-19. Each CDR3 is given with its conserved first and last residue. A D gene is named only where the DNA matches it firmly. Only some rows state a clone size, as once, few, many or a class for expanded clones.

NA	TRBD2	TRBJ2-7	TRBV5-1	TGCGCCAGCAGCTTGACACTAGCGGGGCTCCACGAGCAGTACTTC	CASSLTLAGLHEQYF
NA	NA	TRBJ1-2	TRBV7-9	TGTGCCAGCAGCTTGGATTCAGCTGTGGGCCATGGCTACACCTTC	CASSLDSAVGHGYTF
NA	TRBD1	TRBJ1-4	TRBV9	TGTGCCAGCAGCGTCATGGCAGGGGGAATGCGGAAACTGTTTTTT	CASSVMAGGMRKLFF
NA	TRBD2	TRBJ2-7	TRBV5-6	TGTGCCAGCAGCTTGGATCCTAGCGGGACCTACGAGCAGTACTTC	CASSLDPSGTYEQYF
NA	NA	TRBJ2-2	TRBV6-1	TGTGCCAGCAGTGTTTGGACAGAAGTTCTCGCCGGGGAGCTGTTTTTT	CASSVWTEVLAGELFF
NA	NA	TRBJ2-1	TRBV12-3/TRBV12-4	TGTGCCAGCAGTTTAATCCCAGTAGAGCAGTTCTTC	CASSLIPVEQFF
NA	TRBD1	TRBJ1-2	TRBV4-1	TGCGCCAGCAGCCAAAATGAAGGAGACAGGGGGAGTTATGGCTACACCTTC	CASSQNEGDRGSYGYTF
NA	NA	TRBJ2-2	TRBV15	TGTGCCACCAGCAGAGATCGGGATGCCGGGGAGCTGTTTTTT	CATSRDRDAGELFF
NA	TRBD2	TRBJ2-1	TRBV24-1	TGTGCCACCAGTGACTCGTGGCAGCGGGATGAAGATGAGCAGTTCTTC	CATSDSWQRDEDEQFF
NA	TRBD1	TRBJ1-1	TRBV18	TGTGCCAGCTCACCGGACAGGGGCACTGAAGCTTTCTTT	CASSPDRGTEAFF
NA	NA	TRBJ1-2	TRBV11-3	TGTGCCAGCAGCTTAGATCGAAGGGGCCGTGGGGGCCCCTATGGCTACACCTTC	CASSLDRRGRGGPYGYTF
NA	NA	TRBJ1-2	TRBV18	TGTGCCAGCTCACCGGGCTCTAACTATGGCTACACCTTC	CASSPGSNYGYTF
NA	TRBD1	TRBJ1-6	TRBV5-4	TGTGCCAGCAGCTTAAACACAGGGGTCGGTTCACCCCTCCACTTT	CASSLNTGVGSPLHF
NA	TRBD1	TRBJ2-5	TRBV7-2	TGTGCCAGCAGCATGGACAGGGCCGTGAAGACCCAGTACTTC	CASSMDRAVKTQYF
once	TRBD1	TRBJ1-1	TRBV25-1	TGTGCCAGCAGACCCGGGACAGGGTGGGTCACTGAAGCTTTCTTT	CASRPGTGWVTEAFF
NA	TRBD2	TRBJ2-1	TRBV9	TGTGCCAGCAGCGTAGATGCTCCTAGCGGTGAGCAGTTCTTC	CASSVDAPSGEQFF
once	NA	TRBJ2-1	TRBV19	TGTGCCAGTAGTTATGGTGACAGTGATAGCTCCTACAATGAGCAGTTCTTC	CASSYGDSDSSYNEQFF
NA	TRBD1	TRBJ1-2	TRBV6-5	TGTGCCAGCAGTACCGGACAGGGGTACGGCTACACCTTC	CASSTGQGYGYTF
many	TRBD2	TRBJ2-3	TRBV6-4	TGTGCCAGCAGTGAGACTAGCGGGGGCACAGATACGCAGTATTTT	CASSETSGGTDTQYF
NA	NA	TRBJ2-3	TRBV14	TGTGCCAGCAGCCACCGGAGGTACACAGATACGCAGTATTTT	CASSHRRYTDTQYF
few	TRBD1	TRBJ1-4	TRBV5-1	TGCGCCAGCAGCTTGCTCCTCCAGGGGGCGGGGGAAAAACTGTTTTTT	CASSLLLQGAGEKLFF
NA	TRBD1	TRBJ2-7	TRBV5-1	TGCGCCAGCCGAGGAGAGGGGGCGGGTGAGCAGTACTTC	CASRGEGAGEQYF
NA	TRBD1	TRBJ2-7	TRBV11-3	TGTGCCAGCAGTGGACAGGCCTACGAGCAGTACTTC	CASSGQAYEQYF
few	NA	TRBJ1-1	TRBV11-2	TGTGCCAGCAGCCCCCTCGTGGGAGGGACGAACACTGAAGCTTTCTTT	CASSPLVGGTNTEAFF
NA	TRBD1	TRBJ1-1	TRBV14	TGTGCCAGCAGATTCACAGGGGGCACTGAAGCTTTCTTT	CASRFTGGTEAFF
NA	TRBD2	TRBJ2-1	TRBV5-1	TGCGCCAGCAGCTTTCGGGTCGGGGCGGGGGTTTCCGACAATGAGCAGTTCTTC	CASSFRVGAGVSDNEQFF
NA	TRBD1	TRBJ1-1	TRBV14	TGTGCCAGCAGCCACGTACAGGGGACTGAAGCTTTCTTT	CASSHVQGTEAFF
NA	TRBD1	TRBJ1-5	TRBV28	TGTGCCATCGGGACAGGTGGACAGCCCCAGCATTTT	CAIGTGGQPQHF
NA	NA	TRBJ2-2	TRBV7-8	TGTGCCAGCAGCTTCCGCGCCACAGGGATAGCCGGGGAGCTGTTTTTT	CASSFRATGIAGELFF
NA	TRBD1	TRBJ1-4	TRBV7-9	TGTGCCAGCAGCTTCGGACAGGGAGGTGAAAAACTGTTTTTT	CASSFGQGGEKLFF
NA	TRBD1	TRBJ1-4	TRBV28	TGTGCCAGCAGTTTTACCGGGACAGGGACTGAAAAACTGTTTTTT	CASSFTGTGTEKLFF
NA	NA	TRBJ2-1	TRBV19	TGTGCCAGTAGTCTAGAACTCAATGAGCAGTTCTTC	CASSLELNEQFF
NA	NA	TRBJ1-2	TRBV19	TGTGCCAGTAATGCGGGGAACGCCCAACTTAACTATGGCTACACCTTC	CASNAGNAQLNYGYTF
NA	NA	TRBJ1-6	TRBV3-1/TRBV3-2	TGTGCCAGCAAAGAAACAGGGCATAATTCACCCCTCCACTTT	CASKETGHNSPLHF
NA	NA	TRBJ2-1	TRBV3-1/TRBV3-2	TGTGCCAGCAACACGCACGGAGGGGGCAAGTCCTACAATGAGCAGTTCTTC	CASNTHGGGKSYNEQFF
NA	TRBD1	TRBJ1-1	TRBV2	TGTGCCAGCAGGATACCGGGACAGGGGGCTTTCAGCACTGAAGCTTTCTTT	CASRIPGQGAFSTEAFF
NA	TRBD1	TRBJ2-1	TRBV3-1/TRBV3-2	TGTGCCAGCAGCCCAGGGACAGGGGTTGAGCAGTTCTTC	CASSPGTGVEQFF
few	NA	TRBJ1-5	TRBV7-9	TGTGCCAGCAGCCGGAGGGGTCAGCCCCAGCATTTT	CASSRRGQPQHF
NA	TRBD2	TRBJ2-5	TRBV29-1	TGCAGCCAACTGAGCGGGAGGGCCGGTGAGACCCAGTACTTC	CSQLSGRAGETQYF
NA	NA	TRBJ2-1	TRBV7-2	TGTGCCAGCAGCCAGCGCCCGAATGAGCAGTTCTTC	CASSQRPNEQFF
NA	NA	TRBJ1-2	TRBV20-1	TGCAGTGCTATTACTAACTATGGCTACACCTTC	CSAITNYGYTF
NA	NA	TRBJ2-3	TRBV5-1	TGCGCCAGCAGCCCCGGACTGACGACCACAGATACGCAGTATTTT	CASSPGLTTTDTQYF